The present T cell receptor beta chain was sequenced within a study of T cells in Graves' hyperthyroidism and ophthalmopathy. Uncontrolled infection, other autoimmune disease, pregnancy or lactation excluded patients. Turning to this clonotype: Its antigen is as yet unknown. Possible read error: a much larger clone is one base away.

J lost 7 bases, V lost 0 bases, and 6 bases had no gene match. The CDR3 length is 16 residues. Germline values: CDR1 SGHAT, CDR2 FQDESV (reference sequence). Study-level points and caveats: The model forecast ophthalmopathy, anticipating it by a median approximately 6 months before onset. Among clonotypes expanded in thyroid above 0.001, most were also found in blood. A model built on 13 V-J features separated ophthalmopathy from stable hyperthyroidism.

Template material for amplifying TCR beta CDR3 regions consisted of RNA transcripts. The study used the HTBI primer set for a first-round RT-PCR of the TCR CDR3. MiXCR, run by TCRdb on the multiplex PCR reads, gives a single entry per CDR3 protein. The table includes about 640,000 distinct CDR3 sequences, just under 45% detected once. This TCR was sampled from an adult man with Graves' disease, either hyperthyroidism or ophthalmopathy (not recorded which). This chain connects TRBV11-1 to TRBJ1-4; 9 bases map to TRBD1. Sequencing was done on a sample of peripheral blood or thyroid tissue (not recorded which). This chain's CDR3 is CASSLATGQGGEKLFF. Written as DNA, the CDR3 is TGTGCCAGCAGCTTAGCTACGGGACAGGGCGGTGAAAAACTGTTTTTT.